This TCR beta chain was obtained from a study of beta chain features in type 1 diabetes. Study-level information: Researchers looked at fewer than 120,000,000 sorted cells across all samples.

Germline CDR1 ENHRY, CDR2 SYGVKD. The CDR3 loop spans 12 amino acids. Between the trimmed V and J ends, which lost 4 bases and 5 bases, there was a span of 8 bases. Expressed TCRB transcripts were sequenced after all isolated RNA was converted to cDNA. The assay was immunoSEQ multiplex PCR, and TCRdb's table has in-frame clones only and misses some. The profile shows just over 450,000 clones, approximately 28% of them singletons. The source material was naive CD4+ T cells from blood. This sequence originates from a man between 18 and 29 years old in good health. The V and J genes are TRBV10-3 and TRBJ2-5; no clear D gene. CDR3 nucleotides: TGTGCCATCAGTGGGGCGGCCGAGACCCAGTACTTC. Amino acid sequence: CAISGAAETQYF.